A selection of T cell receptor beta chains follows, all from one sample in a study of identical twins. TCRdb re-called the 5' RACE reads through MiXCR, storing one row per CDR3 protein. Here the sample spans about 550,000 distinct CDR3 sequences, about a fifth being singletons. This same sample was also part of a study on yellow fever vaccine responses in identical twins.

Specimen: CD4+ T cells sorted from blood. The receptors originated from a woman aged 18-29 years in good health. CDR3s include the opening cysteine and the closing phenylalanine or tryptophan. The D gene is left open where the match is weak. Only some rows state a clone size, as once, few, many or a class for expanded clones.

CDR3 DNA: TGTGCCAGCAGCTTAGAGGTGCTAGGGGAGCAGTTCTTC
CDR3 protein: CASSLEVLGEQFF
D gene: NA
V gene: TRBV7-9
J gene: TRBJ2-1
clone size: NA

CDR3 DNA: TGTGCCACCAGCAGAGGACAGGGGTGGGGTGAAGCTTTCTTT
CDR3 protein: CATSRGQGWGEAFF
D gene: TRBD1
V gene: TRBV15
J gene: TRBJ1-1
clone size: many

CDR3 DNA: TGCGCCAGCACCCGACTCGGCTCCTACGAGCAGTACTTC
CDR3 protein: CASTRLGSYEQYF
D gene: NA
V gene: TRBV5-1
J gene: TRBJ2-7
clone size: NA

CDR3 DNA: TGTGCCAGCAGTGTGCCGGGCTTAACCGGGGAGCTGTTTTTT
CDR3 protein: CASSVPGLTGELFF
D gene: NA
V gene: TRBV6-1
J gene: TRBJ2-2
clone size: NA

CDR3 DNA: TGCAGCGTTACCCAGGGTCTCGGCACTGAAGCTTTCTTT
CDR3 protein: CSVTQGLGTEAFF
D gene: NA
V gene: TRBV29-1
J gene: TRBJ1-1
clone size: few

CDR3 DNA: TGCGCCAGCAGCTTGGCCGGGGGGGAAGAGACCCAGTACTTC
CDR3 protein: CASSLAGGEETQYF
D gene: TRBD2
V gene: TRBV5-1
J gene: TRBJ2-5
clone size: few

CDR3 DNA: TGCAGTGCTAGAGATATGGCGGGGGGGCTCTACAATGAGCAGTTCTTC
CDR3 protein: CSARDMAGGLYNEQFF
D gene: TRBD2
V gene: TRBV20-1
J gene: TRBJ2-1
clone size: NA

CDR3 DNA: TGTGCCAGCAGCCCTAGCGAGGGGGGCACAGATACGCAGTATTTT
CDR3 protein: CASSPSEGGTDTQYF
D gene: NA
V gene: TRBV7-9
J gene: TRBJ2-3
clone size: few

CDR3 DNA: TGTGCCAGCAGTTCTGGGACAGGCAACTATGGCTACACCTTC
CDR3 protein: CASSSGTGNYGYTF
D gene: TRBD1
V gene: TRBV25-1
J gene: TRBJ1-2
clone size: few

CDR3 DNA: TGTGCCAGCAGCAAAAAATCGTCTGGGGCCAACGTCCTGACTTTC
CDR3 protein: CASSKKSSGANVLTF
D gene: NA
V gene: TRBV21-1
J gene: TRBJ2-6
clone size: NA

CDR3 DNA: TGCGCCAGCAGCTGGGGACAGTCATGGGGGGATGGCTACACCTTC
CDR3 protein: CASSWGQSWGDGYTF
D gene: TRBD1
V gene: TRBV5-1
J gene: TRBJ1-2
clone size: few

CDR3 DNA: TGCGCCAGCAGCAGGGGGGACACCAACACCGGGGAGCTGTTTTTT
CDR3 protein: CASSRGDTNTGELFF
D gene: NA
V gene: TRBV5-1
J gene: TRBJ2-2
clone size: NA